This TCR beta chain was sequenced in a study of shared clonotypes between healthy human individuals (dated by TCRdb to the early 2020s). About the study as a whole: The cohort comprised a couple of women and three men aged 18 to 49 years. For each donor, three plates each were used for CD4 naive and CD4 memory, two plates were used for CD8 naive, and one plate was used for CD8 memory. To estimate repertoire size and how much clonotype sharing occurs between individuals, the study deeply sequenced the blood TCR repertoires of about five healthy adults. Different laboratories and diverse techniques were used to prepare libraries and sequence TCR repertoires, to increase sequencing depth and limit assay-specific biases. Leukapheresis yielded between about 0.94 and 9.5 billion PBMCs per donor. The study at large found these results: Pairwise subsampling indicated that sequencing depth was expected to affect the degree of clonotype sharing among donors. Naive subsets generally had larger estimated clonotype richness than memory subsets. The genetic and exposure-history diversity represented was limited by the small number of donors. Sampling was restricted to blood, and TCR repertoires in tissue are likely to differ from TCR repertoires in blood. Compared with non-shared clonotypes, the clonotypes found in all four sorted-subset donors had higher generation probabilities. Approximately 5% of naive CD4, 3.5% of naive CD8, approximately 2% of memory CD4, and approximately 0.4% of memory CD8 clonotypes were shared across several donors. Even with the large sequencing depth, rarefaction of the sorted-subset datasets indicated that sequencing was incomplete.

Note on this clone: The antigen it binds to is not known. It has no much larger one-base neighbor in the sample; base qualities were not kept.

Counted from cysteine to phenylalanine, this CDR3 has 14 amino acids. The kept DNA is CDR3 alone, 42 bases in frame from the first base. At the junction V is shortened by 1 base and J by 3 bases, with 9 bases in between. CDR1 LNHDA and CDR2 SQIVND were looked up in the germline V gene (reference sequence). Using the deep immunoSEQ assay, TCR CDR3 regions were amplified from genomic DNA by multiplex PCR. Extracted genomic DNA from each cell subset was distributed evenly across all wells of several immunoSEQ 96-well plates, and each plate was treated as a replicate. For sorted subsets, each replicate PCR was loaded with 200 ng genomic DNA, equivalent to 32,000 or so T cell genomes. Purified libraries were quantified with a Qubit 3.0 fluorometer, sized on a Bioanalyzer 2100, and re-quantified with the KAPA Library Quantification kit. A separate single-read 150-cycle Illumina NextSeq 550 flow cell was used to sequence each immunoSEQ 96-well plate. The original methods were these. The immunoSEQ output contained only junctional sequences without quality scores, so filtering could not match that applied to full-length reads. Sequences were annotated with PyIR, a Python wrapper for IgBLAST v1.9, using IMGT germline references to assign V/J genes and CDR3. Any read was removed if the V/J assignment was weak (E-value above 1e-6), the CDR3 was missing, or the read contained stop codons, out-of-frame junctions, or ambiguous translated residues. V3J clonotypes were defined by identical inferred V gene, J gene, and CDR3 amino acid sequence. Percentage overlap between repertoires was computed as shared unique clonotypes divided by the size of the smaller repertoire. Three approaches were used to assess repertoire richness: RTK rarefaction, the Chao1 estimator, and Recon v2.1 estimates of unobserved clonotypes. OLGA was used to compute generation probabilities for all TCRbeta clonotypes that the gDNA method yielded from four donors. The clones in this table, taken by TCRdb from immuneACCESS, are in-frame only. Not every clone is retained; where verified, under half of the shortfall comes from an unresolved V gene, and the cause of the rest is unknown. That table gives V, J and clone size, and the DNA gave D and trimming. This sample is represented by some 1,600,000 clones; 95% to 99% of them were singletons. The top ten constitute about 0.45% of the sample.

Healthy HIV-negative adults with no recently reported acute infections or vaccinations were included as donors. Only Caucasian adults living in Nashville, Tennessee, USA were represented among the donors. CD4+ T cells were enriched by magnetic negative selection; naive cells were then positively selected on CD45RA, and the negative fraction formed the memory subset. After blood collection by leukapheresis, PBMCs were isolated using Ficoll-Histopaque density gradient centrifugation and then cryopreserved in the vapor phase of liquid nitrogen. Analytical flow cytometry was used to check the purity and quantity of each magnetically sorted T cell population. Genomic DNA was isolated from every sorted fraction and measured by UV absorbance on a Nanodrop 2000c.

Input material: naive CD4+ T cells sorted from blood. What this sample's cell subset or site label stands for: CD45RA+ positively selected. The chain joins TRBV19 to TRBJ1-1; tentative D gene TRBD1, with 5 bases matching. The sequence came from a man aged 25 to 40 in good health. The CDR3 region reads CASSIAGSDTEAFF. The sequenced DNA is TGTGCCAGTAGTATAGCAGGGTCGGACACTGAAGCTTTCTTT.